A selection of T cell receptor beta chains follows, all from one sample in a study of blood T cell repertoires in COVID-19. The table came from immunoSEQ multiplex PCR; TCRdb's copy has only in-frame clones and leaves some out. The table lists some 380,000 clones, around 84% of them singletons, with around 1.1% in the top ten. The specimen sequenced was peripheral blood. The receptors originated from a human donor with acute or convalescent COVID-19. The donor label of this sample is uncertain. Each CDR3 is given with its conserved first and last residue. Fields, in order: clone size, D gene, J gene, V gene, CDR3 protein, CDR3 DNA. A D gene is named only where the DNA matches it firmly. Expanded clones get a size class; other rows say once, few or many, or leave the size out.

abundance: once; d_gene: NA; j_gene: TRBJ1-2; v_gene: TRBV16; CDR3aa: CASSQNTVLENYGYTF; CDR3nt: TGTGCCAGCAGCCAAAATACGGTGCTCGAGAACTATGGCTACACCTTC
abundance: NA; d_gene: TRBD2; j_gene: TRBJ2-1; v_gene: TRBV18; CDR3aa: CASSRGLSAYNEQFF; CDR3nt: TGTGCCAGCTCACGGGGACTATCCGCCTACAATGAGCAGTTCTTC
abundance: NA; d_gene: NA; j_gene: TRBJ2-2; v_gene: TRBV2; CDR3aa: CASRGGGTGELFF; CDR3nt: TGTGCCAGCCGGGGAGGGGGCACCGGGGAGCTGTTTTTT
abundance: NA; d_gene: TRBD1; j_gene: TRBJ2-1; v_gene: TRBV7-9; CDR3aa: CASSLVGGKNNEQFF; CDR3nt: TGTGCCAGCAGCTTAGTAGGGGGCAAGAACAATGAGCAGTTCTTC
abundance: NA; d_gene: NA; j_gene: TRBJ1-1; v_gene: TRBV5-4; CDR3aa: CASRTRLGMNTEAFF; CDR3nt: TGTGCCAGCAGGACCAGGCTTGGAATGAACACTGAAGCTTTCTTT
abundance: NA; d_gene: NA; j_gene: TRBJ1-4; v_gene: TRBV11-2; CDR3aa: CASSLPSRGDEKLFF; CDR3nt: TGTGCCAGCAGCTTACCGTCGCGCGGGGATGAAAAACTGTTTTTT
abundance: NA; d_gene: TRBD2; j_gene: TRBJ2-1; v_gene: TRBV19; CDR3aa: CASSIRVAGGSSYNEQFF; CDR3nt: TGTGCCAGTAGTATAAGAGTAGCGGGAGGGAGCTCCTACAATGAGCAGTTCTTC
abundance: NA; d_gene: NA; j_gene: TRBJ1-5; v_gene: TRBV3-1/TRBV3-2; CDR3aa: CASSQNRGVRQPQHF; CDR3nt: TGTGCCAGCAGCCAAAATCGGGGGGTACGTCAGCCCCAGCATTTT
abundance: NA; d_gene: NA; j_gene: TRBJ2-3; v_gene: TRBV3-1/TRBV3-2; CDR3aa: CASSPGNGGSTDTQYF; CDR3nt: TGTGCCAGCAGCCCAGGGAATGGCGGAAGCACAGATACGCAGTATTTT
abundance: NA; d_gene: NA; j_gene: TRBJ1-3; v_gene: TRBV11-2; CDR3aa: CASSFTGGNFVSGNTIYF; CDR3nt: TGTGCCAGCAGTTTTACAGGCGGGAACTTCGTCTCTGGAAACACCATATATTTT
abundance: NA; d_gene: TRBD2; j_gene: TRBJ2-7; v_gene: TRBV29-1; CDR3aa: CSGTGTSGSYEQYF; CDR3nt: TGCAGCGGTACCGGGACTAGCGGCTCCTACGAGCAGTACTTC
abundance: NA; d_gene: NA; j_gene: TRBJ2-3; v_gene: TRBV19; CDR3aa: CASSELRATDTQYF; CDR3nt: TGTGCCAGTAGTGAGCTGCGAGCCACAGATACGCAGTATTTT
abundance: NA; d_gene: NA; j_gene: TRBJ1-6; v_gene: TRBV5-6; CDR3aa: CASSLRQGSSPLHF; CDR3nt: TGTGCCAGCAGCTTGCGCCAGGGGTCATCGCCCCTCCACTTT
abundance: NA; d_gene: NA; j_gene: TRBJ1-1; v_gene: TRBV30; CDR3aa: CAWKRAGTEAFF; CDR3nt: TGTGCCTGGAAGAGGGCTGGCACTGAAGCTTTCTTT
abundance: NA; d_gene: TRBD1; j_gene: TRBJ2-3; v_gene: TRBV11-2; CDR3aa: CASSSGQGSRDTQYF; CDR3nt: TGTGCCAGCAGCTCTGGACAGGGCTCAAGAGATACGCAGTATTTT
abundance: NA; d_gene: NA; j_gene: TRBJ2-5; v_gene: TRBV7-9; CDR3aa: CASSSSGETQYF; CDR3nt: TGTGCCAGCAGCTCCAGCGGGGAGACCCAGTACTTC
abundance: NA; d_gene: TRBD1; j_gene: TRBJ1-1; v_gene: TRBV18; CDR3aa: CASSVGQGRMNTEAFF; CDR3nt: TGTGCCAGCTCAGTCGGACAGGGTAGAATGAACACTGAAGCTTTCTTT
abundance: once; d_gene: TRBD1; j_gene: TRBJ1-4; v_gene: TRBV11-1; CDR3aa: CASSEGQGHGKLFF; CDR3nt: TGTGCCAGCAGCGAGGGACAGGGCCATGGAAAACTGTTTTTT
abundance: NA; d_gene: NA; j_gene: TRBJ2-1; v_gene: TRBV19; CDR3aa: CASSFSSYNEQFF; CDR3nt: TGTGCCAGTAGTTTCAGCTCCTACAATGAGCAGTTCTTC
abundance: few; d_gene: NA; j_gene: TRBJ1-5; v_gene: TRBV27; CDR3aa: CASSANTGISNQPQHF; CDR3nt: TGTGCCAGCAGTGCCAATACAGGAATTAGCAATCAGCCCCAGCATTTT
abundance: NA; d_gene: NA; j_gene: TRBJ2-4; v_gene: TRBV5-1; CDR3aa: CASSLETELAKNIQYF; CDR3nt: TGCGCCAGCAGCTTGGAGACAGAACTAGCCAAAAACATTCAGTACTTC
abundance: NA; d_gene: NA; j_gene: TRBJ1-5; v_gene: TRBV11-3; CDR3aa: CASSLDSPFGNQPQHF; CDR3nt: TGTGCCAGCAGCTTAGACTCTCCCTTTGGCAATCAGCCCCAGCATTTT
abundance: NA; d_gene: NA; j_gene: TRBJ2-1; v_gene: TRBV20-1; CDR3aa: CSASKGSPQREQFF; CDR3nt: TGCAGTGCTAGTAAAGGGAGCCCCCAACGTGAGCAGTTCTTC
abundance: NA; d_gene: TRBD1; j_gene: TRBJ1-1; v_gene: TRBV6-5; CDR3aa: CASSVRVAGGTEAFF; CDR3nt: TGTGCCAGCAGCGTCCGGGTTGCAGGGGGCACTGAAGCTTTCTTT
abundance: NA; d_gene: NA; j_gene: TRBJ1-2; v_gene: TRBV19; CDR3aa: CASSKSAGISGYTF; CDR3nt: TGTGCCAGTAGTAAGTCAGCAGGGATTAGTGGCTACACCTTC
abundance: NA; d_gene: NA; j_gene: TRBJ1-2; v_gene: TRBV27; CDR3aa: CASSLSSLYGYTF; CDR3nt: TGTGCCAGCAGTTTATCGAGTCTCTATGGCTACACCTTC
abundance: NA; d_gene: TRBD1; j_gene: TRBJ1-2; v_gene: TRBV30; CDR3aa: CAWTTKGGGGYTF; CDR3nt: TGTGCCTGGACCACTAAAGGGGGCGGGGGCTACACCTTC
abundance: NA; d_gene: NA; j_gene: TRBJ2-7; v_gene: TRBV5-4; CDR3aa: CASSFQGGSEQYF; CDR3nt: TGTGCCAGCAGCTTCCAGGGTGGTTCCGAGCAGTACTTC
abundance: NA; d_gene: NA; j_gene: TRBJ2-5; v_gene: TRBV15; CDR3aa: CATSREAETRQETQYF; CDR3nt: TGTGCCACCAGCAGAGAAGCGGAGACCCGACAAGAGACCCAGTACTTC
abundance: NA; d_gene: NA; j_gene: TRBJ1-5; v_gene: TRBV28; CDR3aa: CASSPGGSRNQPQHF; CDR3nt: TGTGCCAGCAGTCCCGGGGGATCGCGGAATCAGCCCCAGCATTTT
abundance: NA; d_gene: NA; j_gene: TRBJ2-3; v_gene: TRBV10-1; CDR3aa: CASSSGKADTQYF; CDR3nt: TGCGCCAGCAGTTCAGGGAAGGCGGATACGCAGTATTTT
abundance: few; d_gene: TRBD1; j_gene: TRBJ1-2; v_gene: TRBV18; CDR3aa: CASSPAGQVNYGYTF; CDR3nt: TGTGCCAGCTCACCCGCTGGACAGGTTAACTATGGCTACACCTTC
abundance: NA; d_gene: NA; j_gene: TRBJ1-5; v_gene: TRBV19; CDR3aa: CASSIRGSQPQHF; CDR3nt: TGTGCCAGTAGTATTCGGGGGAGTCAGCCCCAGCATTTT
abundance: NA; d_gene: NA; j_gene: TRBJ2-6; v_gene: TRBV5-1; CDR3aa: CASSLTTTGANVLTF; CDR3nt: TGCGCCAGCAGCTTAACTACGACGGGGGCCAACGTCCTGACTTTC
abundance: NA; d_gene: TRBD1; j_gene: TRBJ1-1; v_gene: TRBV5-1; CDR3aa: CASSPPTGDGNTEAFF; CDR3nt: TGCGCCAGCAGCCCACCGACAGGGGATGGGAACACTGAAGCTTTCTTT
abundance: NA; d_gene: TRBD1; j_gene: TRBJ1-1; v_gene: TRBV5-6; CDR3aa: CASSPDRGYAEAFF; CDR3nt: TGTGCCAGCAGCCCCGACAGGGGGTACGCTGAAGCTTTCTTT
abundance: few; d_gene: TRBD1; j_gene: TRBJ1-2; v_gene: TRBV7-2; CDR3aa: CASSRPGTGIYGYTF; CDR3nt: TGTGCCAGCAGCCGTCCCGGGACAGGGATCTATGGCTACACCTTC
abundance: NA; d_gene: NA; j_gene: TRBJ2-5; v_gene: TRBV7-9; CDR3aa: CASSFRGRETQYF; CDR3nt: TGTGCCAGCAGCTTTCGGGGAAGGGAGACCCAGTACTTC
abundance: NA; d_gene: NA; j_gene: TRBJ1-6; v_gene: TRBV19; CDR3aa: CASSSPGPNYNSPLHF; CDR3nt: TGTGCCAGTAGTTCGCCAGGGCCCAACTATAATTCACCCCTCCACTTT